Listed below are T cell receptor beta chains from one sample, sequenced in a study of T cell responses to AZD1222 COVID-19 vaccine. Method: immunoSEQ multiplex PCR; TCRdb's copy keeps in-frame clones and lacks some. The table shows about 140,000 clones, with over 90% occurring only once. Sequencing was performed on peripheral blood, taken on day 0 of MenACWY control vaccination. The receptor set was obtained from an adult in good health. Each CDR3 is given with its conserved first and last residue. Each record gives: V gene, D gene, J gene, clone size, CDR3 protein, CDR3 DNA. D genes are given only for firm matches. Size is omitted from some rows. Given values are once, few, many or a class for expanded clones.

>TRBV12-3/TRBV12-4|-|TRBJ2-1|-
CASGNTNEQFF
TGTGCCAGCGGCAACACCAATGAGCAGTTCTTC
>TRBV5-6|-|TRBJ1-1|once
CASSFQGTEAFF
TGTGCCAGCAGCTTTCAGGGGACTGAAGCTTTCTTT
>TRBV13|-|TRBJ2-7|-
CASSSRVLAPGAYEQYF
TGTGCCAGCAGCTCCCGGGTTTTGGCGCCGGGAGCCTACGAGCAGTACTTC
>TRBV6-5|-|TRBJ1-5|-
CASKRTEDQPQHF
TGTGCCAGCAAAAGGACAGAAGATCAGCCCCAGCATTTT
>TRBV3-1/TRBV3-2|TRBD2|TRBJ2-4|-
CASSRSGGTGIQYF
TGTGCCAGCAGCCGTAGCGGGGGGACGGGCATTCAGTACTTC
>TRBV5-1|-|TRBJ1-1|-
CASSREAGRTEAFF
TGCGCCAGCAGCCGGGAAGCAGGGAGGACTGAAGCTTTCTTT
>TRBV9|-|TRBJ2-7|once
CASSVGESYEQYF
TGTGCCAGCAGCGTTGGTGAGTCCTACGAGCAGTACTTC
>TRBV18|-|TRBJ2-7|-
CASSPTTVRGDEQYF
TGTGCCAGCTCACCAACAACTGTTAGGGGAGACGAGCAGTACTTC
>TRBV2|-|TRBJ2-7|-
CASGGAGNDDWLYYEQYF
TGTGCCAGCGGGGGGGCCGGGAATGATGACTGGTTATACTACGAGCAGTACTTC
>TRBV7-9|TRBD1|TRBJ2-5|-
CASSDRQGGQETQYF
TGTGCCAGCAGCGACAGACAGGGCGGGCAAGAGACCCAGTACTTC
>TRBV19|-|TRBJ1-1|-
CATIDGGANTEAFF
TGTGCCACCATAGATGGGGGGGCGAACACTGAAGCTTTCTTT
>TRBV27|TRBD2|TRBJ2-5|once
CASSLWGREGETQYF
TGTGCCAGCAGTTTATGGGGGCGGGAGGGCGAGACCCAGTACTTC